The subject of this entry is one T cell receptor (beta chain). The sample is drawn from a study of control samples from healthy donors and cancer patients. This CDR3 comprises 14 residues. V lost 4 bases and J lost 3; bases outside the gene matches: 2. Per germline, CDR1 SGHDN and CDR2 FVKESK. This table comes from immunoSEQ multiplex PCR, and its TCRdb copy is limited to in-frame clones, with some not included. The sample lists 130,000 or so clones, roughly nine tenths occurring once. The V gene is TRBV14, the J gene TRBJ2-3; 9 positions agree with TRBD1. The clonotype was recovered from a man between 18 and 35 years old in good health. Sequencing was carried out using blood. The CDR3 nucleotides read TGTGCCAGCAGCCCGACAGGGGGGACAGATACGCAGTATTTT. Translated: CASSPTGGTDTQYF.